Shown below are 32 T cell receptor beta chains from a single sample sequenced in a study of blood T cell repertoires in COVID-19. Clones were read by immunoSEQ multiplex PCR, and TCRdb kept only the in-frame ones, dropping some. The sample shows roughly 70,000 clones, around 80% of them seen only once. Sequences were obtained from peripheral blood. These receptors came from a man aged 65 to 79 who had recovered from COVID-19.

This clone was detected a few times. The V call is TRBV7-9, the J call TRBJ2-2; unclear D gene. The germline V gene has CDR1 SEHNR and CDR2 FQNEAQ (reference sequence). The CDR3 is 13 amino acids. Trimming shortened V by 6 bases and J by 6 bases, and 11 bases separated the two germline ends. The CDR3 here is CASRLSNPGELFF. The CDR3 region has the DNA TGTGCCAGCAGGCTTAGCAATCCCGGGGAGCTGTTTTTT.

The chain links TRBV5-1 to TRBJ1-6; D unresolved. Between the trimmed V and J ends, which lost 1 base and 0 bases, there was a span of 20 bases. This CDR3 comprises 20 residues. CDR1 SGHRS and CDR2 YFSETQ come from the germline V gene. CDR3: CASSLYISADTPSYNSPLHF. CDR3 coding DNA: TGCGCCAGCAGCTTGTATATTTCGGCGGATACCCCCTCCTATAATTCACCCCTCCACTTT.

The V gene is TRBV10-1, the J gene TRBJ2-5; weak D call: TRBD2 (7 bases). The CDR3 is 14 amino acids. The germline V gene has CDR1 WNHNN and CDR2 SYGVQD (reference sequence). Deletions cut 5 bases from V and 4 bases from J, with 14 bases between. The CDR3 coding sequence is TGCGCCAGCAGTCGAGGGGGGGCAGGAGAGACCCAGTACTTC. This translates into CASSRGGAGETQYF.

This chain connects TRBV20-1 to TRBJ2-2; 7 positions match TRBD1. Trimming removed 3 bases from V and 6 bases from J; junction bases left unmatched: 7. From germline, CDR1 is DFQATT and CDR2 SNEGSKA (reference sequence). CDR3 size: 14 residues. The CDR3: CSASVQGVSGELFF. In DNA, the CDR3 is TGCAGTGCTAGTGTTCAGGGGGTGTCCGGGGAGCTGTTTTTT.

This sequence joins TRBV19 and TRBJ1-2, with TRBD1 identical over 10 bases. In germline, CDR1 is LNHDA, CDR2 SQIVND (reference sequence). The ends lost 6 bases at V and 2 bases at J; junction bases unmatched: 9. There are 16 residues in the CDR3. CDR3: CASSSGTGAGNYGYTF. Here the CDR3 DNA reads TGTGCCAGTAGCTCCGGGACAGGGGCGGGGAACTATGGCTACACCTTC.

J is TRBJ1-3 and V is TRBV30; possibly TRBD1 for D (5 bases). Germline V gene data show CDR1 as GTSNPN and CDR2 as SVGIG (reference sequence). The CDR3 sequence is 15 residues long. The V gene lost 3 bases and the J gene lost 1 base, with 13 bases spanning the gap. This CDR3 reads CAWRTVGSSGNTIYF. The CDR3 DNA is TGTGCCTGGAGGACAGTAGGTTCGTCTGGAAACACCATATATTTT.

The J gene is TRBJ2-3, the V gene TRBV2; D not resolved. CDR3 length equals 14 residues. From germline, CDR1 is SNHLY and CDR2 FYNNEI. Trimming took off 6 bases at V and 0 bases at J, with 10 bases between the two ends. The CDR3 nucleotides are TGTGCCAGCAGCCTCGGTGAAAGCACAGATACGCAGTATTTT. Protein: CASSLGESTDTQYF.

The chain couples TRBV10-3 to TRBJ1-5; 11 nucleotides match TRBD1. This CDR3 is built from 15 residues. Trimming at V came to 2 bases and at J to 5 bases, leaving 2 bases not matched to a gene. The germline V gene encodes CDR1 ENHRY and CDR2 SYGVKD. CDR3 in amino acids: CAISEGTGGDQPQHF. CDR3 nucleotides: TGTGCCATCAGTGAGGGGACAGGGGGTGATCAGCCCCAGCATTTT.

This clone was counted a few times. The gene calls are TRBV5-1 and TRBJ2-5; D uncertain. Trimming left V 3 bases short and J 2 bases short, with 2 bases between. This CDR3 has 11 amino acids. CDR1 is SGHRS and CDR2 is YFSETQ in the germline V gene. CDR3: CASSSQETQYF. CDR3 bases: TGCGCCAGCAGCTCACAAGAGACCCAGTACTTC. The entire variable domain, with the rest obtained from reference TRBV5-1 and TRBJ2-5, is as follows: KAGVTQTPRYLIKTRGQQVTLSCSPISGHRSVSWYQQTPGQGLQFLFEYFSETQRNKGNFPGRFSGRQFSNSRSEMNVSTLELGDSALYLCASSSQETQYFGPGTRLLVL.

This chain uses TRBV30 with TRBJ1-3; D gene uncertain. This CDR3 region has 12 residues. The germline gives CDR1 GTSNPN, CDR2 SVGIG (reference sequence). The V and J ends lost 1 base and 2 bases respectively, with 3 bases between them. The CDR3, as DNA: TGTGCCTGGAGTGATACTGGAAACACCATATATTTT. This encodes CAWSDTGNTIYF.

This clone was seen a few times. This chain uses TRBV4-2 with TRBJ2-5, with 8 bases matching TRBD2. The CDR3 contains 17 residues. With 0 bases clipped from V and 5 bases from J, the junction kept 11 bases outside the gene matches. Germline V CDR1 and CDR2: LGHNA, YNFKEQ. CDR3 sequence: CASSQEPGAGGVETQYF. As DNA, the CDR3 is TGTGCCAGCAGCCAAGAACCAGGGGCGGGGGGAGTGGAGACCCAGTACTTC.

J is TRBJ2-7 and V is TRBV7-3; TRBD1 aligns across 10 bases. The germline V gene has CDR1 SGHTA and CDR2 FQGTGA. The CDR3 extends over 15 amino acids. J gave up 5 bases and V 4 bases, and 8 bases lay outside the gene matches. The CDR3 DNA sequence: TGTGCCAGCAGCTCCTCCGGGACAGGGGCGCACGAGCAGTACTTC. Protein sequence: CASSSSGTGAHEQYF.

The chain joins TRBV7-9 to TRBJ2-1; tentative D call: TRBD2 (6 bases). The CDR3 length is 17 residues. Trimming removed 5 bases at V and 0 bases at J, with 17 bases between. CDR1 is SEHNR, CDR2 FQNEAQ, per germline (reference sequence). In nucleotides, the CDR3 is TGTGCCAGCAGCCAAACTGGAGGGTCGAGCTCCTACAATGAGCAGTTCTTC. This translates into CASSQTGGSSSYNEQFF.

The rearrangement uses TRBV11-2 and TRBJ2-1; D is possibly TRBD2 (7 bases). The germline V and J ends were trimmed by 1 base and 3 bases, with 13 bases remaining between them. Germline V gives CDR1 SGHAT, CDR2 FQNNGV. This CDR3 has 16 amino acids. CDR3: CASSLGGGGIYNEQFF. The CDR3 DNA is TGTGCCAGCAGCTTAGGAGGGGGGGGAATCTACAATGAGCAGTTCTTC.

The rearrangement uses TRBV5-1 and TRBJ2-4, with D perhaps matching TRBD1 (6 bases). CDR3 length equals 16 residues. The ends were cut back, 1 base at V and 3 bases at J, with 14 bases in the middle. CDR1 and CDR2 (germline): SGHRS, YFSETQ. DNA for the CDR3: TGCGCCAGCAGCTTGCAATTGAGACAGGACAAAAACATTCAGTACTTC. This gives the protein CASSLQLRQDKNIQYF.

V is TRBV30 and J is TRBJ1-1; 11 bases are a match to TRBD1. CDR3 length equals 15 residues. J gave up 4 bases and V 1 base, and 5 bases lay outside the gene matches. Germline CDR1 GTSNPN, CDR2 SVGIG (reference sequence). CDR3 bases: TGTGCCTGGAGTGAATTAGGGACAGGGGGCACTGAAGCTTTCTTT. It specifies CAWSELGTGGTEAFF.

The CDR3 coding sequence is TGTGCCAGCAGGGGGATCAAAGGACAGGGGGCCCTTCCCTATGGCTACACCTTC. Its protein product is CASRGIKGQGALPYGYTF. The chain links TRBV28 to TRBJ1-2; 11 bases align to TRBD1. Germline V gene data show CDR1 as MDHEN and CDR2 as SYDVKM. Trimming at V came to 6 bases and at J to 4 bases, leaving 16 bases not matched to a gene. This CDR3 is built from 18 residues.

This clone came up once. The rearrangement links TRBV7-3 to TRBJ2-1, with 12 bases identical to TRBD2. The germline V gene has CDR1 SGHTA and CDR2 FQGTGA. V was pared by 5 bases and J by 3 bases, with 2 bases of the junction left unmatched. The CDR3 consists of 15 residues. In DNA, the CDR3 is TGTGCCAGCAGCGCGACTAGCGGGGGCTACAATGAGCAGTTCTTC. This codes for CASSATSGGYNEQFF.

The chain links TRBV6-5 to TRBJ1-4; D is ambiguous. Trimming cost V 5 bases and J 8 bases, with 12 bases left between them. The CDR3 has 13 amino acids. Germline V CDR1 and CDR2: MNHEY, SVGAGI. CDR3 sequence reads: CASSPGNTEKLFF. The CDR3 bases are TGTGCCAGCAGTCCCGGTAATACGGAAAAACTGTTTTTT.

This clone has a handful of counts. V gene TRBV30 combines with J gene TRBJ2-3, with 8 bases aligning to TRBD2. The V gene's germline CDR1 is GTSNPN and CDR2 SVGIG (reference sequence). With 1 base clipped from V and 2 bases from J, the junction kept 8 bases outside the gene matches. The CDR3 runs 16 residues. CDR3: CAWSGFKAGDTDTQYF. The CDR3 coding sequence is TGTGCCTGGAGTGGGTTCAAAGCGGGAGACACAGATACGCAGTATTTT.

CDR3 bases: TGTGCCAGCAGCTTATTACTTTCCGAGAATGAAAAACTGTTTTTT. The encoded protein is CASSLLLSENEKLFF. V usage is TRBV7-2 and J usage is TRBJ1-4; D is undetermined. This CDR3 is 15 amino acids long. V lost 2 bases, J lost 5 bases, and 12 bases lay in between. Germline values: CDR1 SGHTA, CDR2 FQGNSA.

The gene calls are TRBV3-1 (or the pseudogene TRBV3-2) and TRBJ1-6, with 10 bases lining up with TRBD1. CDR1 is LGHDT and CDR2 is YNNKEL in the germline V gene (reference sequence). Trimming at V came to 4 bases and at J to 9 bases, leaving 6 bases not matched to a gene. CDR3 length: 15 amino acids. The CDR3, as DNA: TGTGCCAGCAGCCCTACCGGGACAGGGGTTTCACCCCTCCACTTT. This translates into CASSPTGTGVSPLHF.

This clone was found a few times. The chain carries TRBV10-3 and TRBJ2-2; 7 nucleotides align to TRBD1. J gave up 4 bases and V 6 bases, and 2 bases lay outside the gene matches. This CDR3 contains 13 residues. CDR1 ENHRY and CDR2 SYGVKD come from the germline V gene. CDR3 in DNA: TGTGCCATCAGACAGGGGTCCACCGGGGAGCTGTTTTTT. It encodes CAIRQGSTGELFF.

The chain uses TRBV28 and TRBJ1-2; D call uncertain. Germline CDR1 reads MDHEN; CDR2 reads SYDVKM. The V end lost 6 bases, the J end lost 5 bases, and 13 bases lay between the germline ends. CDR3 size: 13 residues. The CDR3 bases are TGTGCCAGCAGGCAGCGGGCCTCATATGGCTACACCTTC. It yields the protein CASRQRASYGYTF.

This chain uses TRBV7-8 with TRBJ2-3, with D unclear. Between the trimmed V and J ends, which lost 7 bases and 3 bases, there was a span of 11 bases. The CDR3 totals 13 residues. Germline-derived CDR1 and CDR2 are SGHVS and FQNEAQ. CDR3 in amino acids: CASTLLVTDTQYF. The CDR3 DNA is TGTGCCAGCACCCTCTTAGTAACAGATACGCAGTATTTT.

This chain connects TRBV6-5 to TRBJ2-3; the D gene is possibly TRBD2 (6 bases). The CDR3 spans 15 residues. Trimming shortened V by 4 bases and J by 1 base, and 12 bases separated the two germline ends. Germline V gene data show CDR1 as MNHEY and CDR2 as SVGAGI. The CDR3: CASSSREDRTDTQYF. The CDR3 region has the DNA TGTGCCAGCAGTTCCAGGGAGGATCGCACAGATACGCAGTATTTT.

V gene TRBV9 combines with J gene TRBJ2-2, with D possibly matching TRBD2 (6 bases). Germline V gives CDR1 SGDLS, CDR2 YYNGEE. The CDR3 covers 13 residues. Trimming left V 2 bases short and J 5 bases short, with 7 bases between. This CDR3 reads CASSVGGTGELFF. The DNA of the CDR3 is TGTGCCAGCAGCGTCGGGGGTACCGGGGAGCTGTTTTTT.

For the CDR3, the DNA is TGTGCCAGCAGTTACTCGGGGGGCTCTGGGGCCAACGTCCTGACTTTC. It translates to CASSYSGGSGANVLTF. The V and J genes are TRBV6-5 and TRBJ2-6; D possibly corresponds to TRBD2 (6 bases). Trimming took off 0 bases at V and 0 bases at J, with 6 bases between the two ends. Per germline, CDR1 MNHEY and CDR2 SVGAGI. CDR3 length equals 16 residues.

The chain has TRBV3-1 (or the pseudogene TRBV3-2) and TRBJ1-2; D uncertain. Germline V gives CDR1 LGHDT, CDR2 YNNKEL (reference sequence). Trimming shortened V by 4 bases and J by 4 bases, and 13 bases separated the two germline ends. The CDR3 covers 14 residues. The CDR3 here is CASSRDTLGYGYTF. CDR3 DNA sequence: TGTGCCAGCAGCCGTGACACCCTGGGCTATGGCTACACCTTC.

This rearrangement joins TRBV19 to TRBJ2-2, with TRBD1 matching over 8 bases. CDR3 size: 16 residues. From germline, CDR1 is LNHDA and CDR2 SQIVND (reference sequence). Losses at the gene ends were 3 bases for V and 6 bases for J; bases not matched to a gene: 9. The chain's CDR3 is CASSILGRGRSGELFF. CDR3 nucleotides: TGTGCCAGTAGTATTCTCGGCAGGGGGCGATCCGGGGAGCTGTTTTTT.

This clone was observed a single time. The chain carries TRBV4-2 and TRBJ2-7; D gene ambiguous. The V gene's germline CDR1 is LGHNA and CDR2 YNFKEQ. The CDR3 length is 15 residues. The V gene lost 0 bases and the J gene lost 0 bases, with 9 bases spanning the gap. CDR3 loop: CASSQDFQSSYEQYF. The DNA for the CDR3 is TGTGCCAGCAGCCAAGATTTTCAGTCCTCCTACGAGCAGTACTTC.

This chain joins TRBV24-1 and TRBJ2-5; no clear D. V lost 1 base and J 1 base, leaving 6 bases between the germline ends. The CDR3 totals 14 residues. Germline V gene data show CDR1 as KGHDR and CDR2 as SFDVKD. CDR3 amino acids: CATSDFHSQETQYF. In DNA, the CDR3 is TGTGCCACCAGTGATTTCCACAGCCAAGAGACCCAGTACTTC.